This T cell receptor beta chain was captured by sequencing in a study of PD-1 blockade in mismatch repair-deficient tumors. Study details: Patients had approximately 12 mismatch repair-deficient cancer types and were previously treated and progressing.

General study results and limits: After pembrolizumab, tumor-resident clones rose rapidly, then generally contracted before radiologic responses.

A few pembrolizumab responders had their TCRs sequenced. A remark on this clone: Its specificity is unknown.

The V and J ends lost 4 bases and 7 bases respectively, with 20 bases between them. The CDR3 spans 16 residues. Germline lookup yields CDR1 SGHNT and CDR2 YYREEE (reference sequence). The assay was immunoSEQ multiplex PCR, and TCRdb's table has in-frame clones only and misses some. Of approximately 50,000 clones in the sample, 78% were seen once. The chain combines TRBV5-4 with TRBJ2-2; a possible D gene is TRBD1 (5 bases). Sequencing was performed on peripheral blood, taken 4 weeks after starting pembrolizumab. The receptor comes from an adult with mismatch repair-deficient cancer. The CDR3 reads CASSPLGQGRDGELFF. CDR3 DNA sequence: TGTGCCAGCAGCCCCCTGGGGCAGGGAAGGGACGGGGAGCTGTTTTTT.